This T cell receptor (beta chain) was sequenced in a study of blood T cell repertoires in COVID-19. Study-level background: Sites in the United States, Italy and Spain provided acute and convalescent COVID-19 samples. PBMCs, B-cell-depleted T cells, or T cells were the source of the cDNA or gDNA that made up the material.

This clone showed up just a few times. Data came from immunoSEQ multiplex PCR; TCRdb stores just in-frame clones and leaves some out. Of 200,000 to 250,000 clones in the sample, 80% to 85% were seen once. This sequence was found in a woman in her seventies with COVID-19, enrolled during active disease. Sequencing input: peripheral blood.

CDR3 DNA sequence: TGTGCCAGCAGCGTACGGACTAGTTATGATGAGCAGTTCTTC. Translated, it gives CASSVRTSYDEQFF. The chain joins TRBV5-8 to TRBJ2-1; the match to TRBD2 covers 7 bases. The CDR3 consists of 14 residues. Germline V gene lookup returns CDR1 SGHTS and CDR2 YDEGEE. V gave up 4 bases and J gave up 8 bases; unmatched junction bases: 9.